This entry lists 18 T cell receptor beta chains sequenced from one sample in a study of blood T cell repertoires in COVID-19. Assay used: immunoSEQ multiplex PCR; TCRdb lists only in-frame clones, some missing. There are some 160,000 clones in the sample; 78% occur only once, and approximately 14% lies in the top ten. Source material: peripheral blood. These receptors were obtained from a woman older than 75 with acute or convalescent COVID-19.

In regard to this clone: This sample includes further DNA sequences coding for the same CDR3. The V call is TRBV30, the J call TRBJ1-5; 7 nucleotides align to TRBD1. The CDR3 is 13 residues long. CDR1 GTSNPN and CDR2 SVGIG come from the germline V gene (reference sequence). V shed 2 bases and J 4 bases; nucleotides not matched to a gene: 2. The CDR3 reads CAWSSGGNQPQHF. The CDR3 DNA sequence: TGTGCCTGGAGTTCAGGGGGGAATCAGCCCCAGCATTTT.

The count of this clone is one. The chain is built from TRBV7-8 and TRBJ2-3, with TRBD2 matching 12 bases. The length of the CDR3 is 16 residues. Germline V gene data show CDR1 as SGHVS and CDR2 as FQNEAQ. V trimming: 5 bases; J trimming: 8 bases; junction bases outside the gene matches: 11. CDR3 in amino acids: CASSPWTSGMVGTQYF. The CDR3 coding sequence is TGTGCCAGCAGCCCTTGGACTAGCGGGATGGTCGGTACGCAGTATTTT. Full variable domain (missing parts from reference TRBV7-8 and TRBJ2-3): GAGVSQSPRYKVAKRGQDVALRCDPISGHVSLFWYQQALGQGPEFLTYFQNEAQLDKSGLPSDRFFAERPEGSVSTLKIQRTQQEDSAVYLCASSPWTSGMVGTQYFGPGTRLTVL.

The rearrangement links TRBV7-2 to TRBJ2-3; D possibly corresponds to TRBD2 (7 bases). The length of the CDR3 is 14 residues. V was clipped by 3 bases and J by 5 bases, with 12 bases between them. Germline CDR1 and CDR2: SGHTA and FQGNSA. The CDR3 spells CASSLGGGRDTQYF. In DNA form, the CDR3 reads TGTGCCAGCAGCTTGGGGGGGGGCCGAGATACGCAGTATTTT.

The CDR3 nucleotides are TGTGCCAGCACCGCCGGGACTAGACTCACCGGGGAGCTGTTTTTT. The encoded protein is CASTAGTRLTGELFF. The chain couples TRBV18 to TRBJ2-2, with 8 bases that match TRBD2. The CDR3 is made up of 15 amino acids. Germline CDR1 is KGHSH and CDR2 is LQKENI. V gave up 8 bases and J gave up 4 bases; unmatched junction bases: 9. The whole variable domain, remainder taken from reference TRBV18 and TRBJ2-2, is NAGVMQNPRHLVRRRGQEARLRCSPMKGHSHVYWYRQLPEEGLKFMVYLQKENIIDESGMPKERFSAEFPKEGPSILRIQQVVRGDSAAYFCASTAGTRLTGELFFGEGSRLTVL.

V usage is TRBV7-3 and J usage is TRBJ2-1, with D perhaps matching TRBD2 (5 bases). The V and J ends lost 5 bases and 5 bases respectively, with 34 bases between them. Germline assignment: CDR1 SGHTA and CDR2 FQGTGA. This CDR3 spans 21 amino acids. CDR3 bases: TGTGCCAGCAGCCCGTCCCCCGAAATCGGCTTAGGGAGTCACTGGGACAATGAGCAGTTCTTC. Translated: CASSPSPEIGLGSHWDNEQFF.

V is TRBV19 and J is TRBJ2-6; 10 bases map to TRBD1. CDR1 is LNHDA and CDR2 is SQIVND in the germline V gene (reference sequence). With V trimmed by 4 bases and J by 3 bases, 3 bases remained unmatched. The CDR3 runs to 16 residues. The CDR3 DNA reads as TGTGCCAGTAGTAGACAGGGGGCGGGTGGGGCCAACGTCCTGACTTTC. This sequence encodes CASSRQGAGGANVLTF.

This clone was detected a few times. CDR3 sequence reads: CASSSGRSSSYNEQFF. CDR3 in DNA: TGCGCCAGCAGCTCAGGGAGGTCGAGCTCCTACAATGAGCAGTTCTTC. The rearrangement joins TRBV5-1 to TRBJ2-1; D is perhaps TRBD2 (6 bases). This CDR3 region has 16 residues. Looked up from germline, CDR1 is SGHRS and CDR2 is YFSETQ. The ends were cut back, 3 bases at V and 0 bases at J, with 13 bases in the middle.

The J gene is TRBJ1-4, the V gene TRBV7-8, with D unresolved. This CDR3 comprises 14 residues. Deletions cut 1 base from V and 10 bases from J, with 13 bases between. Germline V gene lookup returns CDR1 SGHVS and CDR2 FQNEAQ. The DNA for the CDR3 is TGTGCCAGCAGCTTAGAGGCAGGAGGTCGAAAACTGTTTTTT. Translation gives CASSLEAGGRKLFF.

This chain joins TRBV21-1 and TRBJ2-1; no DNA check was done on the table's D call, TRBD2. TRBV21-1 is a documented pseudogene. This CDR3 region has 14 residues. CDR3 in amino acids: CASSLRLADNEQFF. The CDR3 region has the DNA TGTGCCAGCAGCCTCCGACTAGCGGACAATGAGCAGTTCTTC.

For this clone: One junction end does not reproduce the germline sequence, and a read error may be involved. The chain employs TRBV7-7 and TRBJ2-1; a weak D match, TRBD2 (6 bases). Germline V gene lookup returns CDR1 SSHAT and CDR2 FNYEAQ (reference sequence). This CDR3 contains 17 residues. The CDR3 region has the DNA TGTGCTAGCAGCTTAGGGTCTGCGGGGAGCTCCTACAATGAGCAGTTCTTC. Amino acids: CASSLGSAGSSYNEQFF.

The gene calls are TRBV27 and TRBJ2-1; no clear D. CDR1 and CDR2 from the germline V gene are MNHEY and SMNVEV (reference sequence). The CDR3 totals 16 residues. V lost 4 bases to trimming and J lost 4 bases, with 17 bases between them. The DNA of the CDR3 is TGTGCCAGCAGTTACGCGCGGATCCGCTCGTACAATGAGCAGTTCTTC. This translates into CASSYARIRSYNEQFF.

The chain employs TRBV10-2 and TRBJ2-1; 14 bases agree with TRBD2. In germline, CDR1 is WSHSY, CDR2 SAAADI. This CDR3 has 15 amino acids. After removal of 6 bases from V and 7 bases from J, the junction contained 5 bases not matched to a gene. CDR3 amino acids: CASSATSGGGNEQFF. The CDR3 nucleotides are TGCGCCAGCAGCGCGACTAGCGGGGGGGGGAATGAGCAGTTCTTC.

V is TRBV28 and J is TRBJ2-2; 12 positions agree with TRBD1. The CDR3 contains 17 residues. J was trimmed by 5 bases and V by 7 bases; bases with no gene match: 11. Germline V gene data show CDR1 as MDHEN and CDR2 as SYDVKM. In nucleotides, the CDR3 is TGTGCCAGCAAAAAAGGGAGGGGACAGGGGGCTACCGGGGAGCTGTTTTTT. Its protein is CASKKGRGQGATGELFF.

This clone was seen a handful of times. This chain uses TRBV7-2 with TRBJ1-1, with TRBD1 matching over 9 bases. V lost 4 bases and J lost 6; bases outside the gene matches: 6. Germline V gives CDR1 SGHTA, CDR2 FQGNSA. The length of the CDR3 is 14 residues. DNA for the CDR3: TGTGCCAGCAGCTCCACAGGGGGCGCGTCTGAAGCTTTCTTT. It translates to CASSSTGGASEAFF.

The chain couples TRBV24-1 to TRBJ1-5; tentative D call: TRBD1 (5 bases). The V end lost 11 bases, the J end lost 0 bases, and 13 bases lay between the germline ends. The CDR3 is 14 amino acids. Germline V gene data show CDR1 as KGHDR and CDR2 as SFDVKD. The CDR3 is CAIAEGYSNQPQHF. Written as DNA, the CDR3 is TGTGCCATCGCGGAGGGGTATAGCAATCAGCCCCAGCATTTT.

V and J are TRBV6-1 and TRBJ2-1, with TRBD2 identical over 8 bases. With V trimmed by 1 base and J by 2 bases, 10 bases remained unmatched. Germline V gene lookup returns CDR1 MNHNS and CDR2 SASEGT. The CDR3 spans 18 residues. In DNA, the CDR3 is TGTGCCAGCAGTGAAGGGTGGGGTACTAGCGGAGCCTACAATGAGCAGTTCTTC. It is translated as CASSEGWGTSGAYNEQFF.

The chain uses TRBV7-9 and TRBJ2-3; 12 nucleotides line up with TRBD2. Germline values: CDR1 SEHNR, CDR2 FQNEAQ (reference sequence). The CDR3 contains 16 residues. The V and J ends lost 5 bases and 6 bases, in that order; junction bases with no gene match: 9. The CDR3 sequence: CASSPQFLAGGDTQYF. The DNA of the CDR3 is TGTGCCAGCAGCCCTCAGTTTCTAGCGGGAGGGGATACGCAGTATTTT.

The J gene is TRBJ2-7, the V gene TRBV10-1; a weak D match, TRBD1 (6 bases). The CDR3 contains 12 residues. Germline V gives CDR1 WNHNN, CDR2 SYGVQD (reference sequence). V gave up 4 bases and J gave up 5 bases, with 9 bases separating them. CDR3 nucleotide sequence: TGCGCCAGCAGTGCCACAGGGAACGAGCAGTACTTC. Translation: CASSATGNEQYF.